These 5 T cell receptor beta chains share one sample of origin, sequenced in a study of CD4 and CD8 cells across lung adenocarcinoma regions. MiXCR, applied by TCRdb to the PCR reads, yields one record per CDR3 protein. The repertoire holds roughly 5,200 distinct CDR3 sequences, about 53% seen once, with around 20% in the top ten. Sequenced input: CD4+ T cells from the margin of a lung tumor. All receptors derive from a male donor with lung adenocarcinoma. The CD4 and CD8 labels of this study may be unreliable.

V usage is TRBV23-1 and J usage is TRBJ2-2; 10 bases fit TRBD1. TRBV23-1 is an ORF for which the function is uncertain. The J segment lost 9 bases and the V segment lost 10 bases, leaving 11 bases of the junction unmatched. The CDR3 contains 14 residues. The CDR3 spells CAILTGGWGWELFF. The CDR3 DNA reads as TGCGCCATTCTGACAGGGGGCTGGGGGTGGGAGCTGTTTTTT.

Notes on this clonotype: One end of the junction does not line up with germline, which may come from a read error. The J gene is TRBJ2-3, the V gene TRBV27; D gene unclear. The CDR3 extends over 17 amino acids. CDR1 and CDR2 (germline): MNHEY, SMNVEV (reference sequence). The CDR3 loop is CASSAGLVGCGQDTQYF. CDR3 bases: TGTGCCAGCAGTGCTGGCCTAGTAGGCTGTGGCCAAGATACCCAGTATTTT.

Remarks on this clonotype: Its ends do not fully match the called genes, so a read error is possible. The V and J genes are TRBV10-1 and TRBJ2-3; tentative D call: TRBD2 (7 bases). The closer fit of TRBJ2-7 to the DNA end suggests the J call may be wrong. The CDR3 runs to 19 residues. Germline values: CDR1 WNHNN, CDR2 SYGVQD (reference sequence). CDR3 bases: TGCGCCAGGAGTGACGGCGAGGGGGACGGGGGGCGGGACACAGATACGCAGTACTTC. This translates into CARSDGEGDGGRDTDTQYF.

Note on this clonotype: Its ends do not fully match the called genes, so a read error is possible. J is TRBJ2-1 and V is TRBV6-1, with D possibly called TRBD1 or TRBD2 (5 bases each). CDR1 and CDR2 (germline): MNHNS, SASEGT. The CDR3 runs to 13 residues. CDR3 sequence: CASREGTTDAQFF. The CDR3, as DNA: TGTGCCAGCCGTGAAGGGACCACAGATGCGCAGTTCTTC.

Turning to this clonotype: At one of its ends the junction is not consistent with the germline gene, which may arise from a read error. The J gene is TRBJ2-1, the V gene TRBV6-1; TRBD2 might be the D (7 bases). Germline CDR1 is MNHNS and CDR2 is SASEGT. The CDR3 extends over 17 amino acids. The CDR3 loop reads CASREASGGLRGNEQFF. Written as DNA, the CDR3 is TGTGCCAGCAGGGAAGCCTCCGGGGGGCTACGTGGCAATGAGCAGTTCTTC.